This record looks at one TCR beta chain sequence and its context. The antigen is not known. The protocol was immunoSEQ multiplex PCR, while the TCRdb copy is restricted to in-frame clones and leaves out a portion. The table includes roughly 59,000 clones, almost 95% detected once. This sample was taken from a study of OX40 agonist ivuxolimab in advanced cancers. Study summary: Prior anti-PD-1, anti-PD-L1 or anti-CTLA-4 therapy was allowed; around 40% had some. Of the patients, three showed partial responses, one with hepatocellular carcinoma and two with cutaneous melanoma. Findings and limits, study-wide: Clonal expansion among partial responders at 0.1-3.0 mg/kg ranked near the lowest. In the 0.1 to 3.0 mg/kg range, CD4+ and CD8+ blood T cells had expanded clonally by week 6.

The ends lost 1 base at V and 2 bases at J; junction bases unmatched: 2. Germline V CDR1 and CDR2: LGHNT, FRNRAP. CDR3 length: 14 amino acids. This TCR was sampled from an adult with an advanced solid tumor such as melanoma, head and neck, liver or kidney cancer. This material consisted of CD4+ or CD8+ T cells sorted from blood, taken in a trial of the OX40 agonist ivuxolimab. J is TRBJ2-7 and V is TRBV12-5; TRBD1 matches at 7 bases. The CDR3 sequence: CASGLGGTAYEQYF. The DNA of the CDR3 is TGTGCTAGTGGTTTGGGGGGGACAGCCTACGAGCAGTACTTC. Complete variable domain (other parts from reference TRBV12-5 and TRBJ2-7): DARVTQTPRHKVTEMGQEVTMRCQPILGHNTVFWYRQTMMQGLELLAYFRNRAPLDDSGMPKDRFSAEMPDATLATLKIQPSEPRDSAVYFCASGLGGTAYEQYFGPGTRLTVT.